These 8 T cell receptor beta chains originate from one sample sequenced in a study of cytomegalovirus exposure and HLA in healthy donors. It was with 60 Vbeta and 13 Jbeta primers that the PCR ran. Using immunoSEQ multiplex PCR, the repertoire was profiled, and TCRdb retains in-frame clones only, with some absent. The sample includes approximately 40,000 clones, 81% seen only once; the top ten take about a tenth. What was sequenced was PBMCs. The receptors come from a woman between 35 and 50 years old in good health and CMV-seronegative.

The chain carries TRBV29-1 and TRBJ2-1, with 10 bases aligning to TRBD2. Per the germline V gene, CDR1 is SQVTM and CDR2 is ANQGSEA. After removal of 7 bases from V and 0 bases from J, the junction contained 6 bases not matched to a gene. CDR3 length equals 15 residues. The CDR3 bases are TGCAGCGGTACTAGCGGGGTGCCCTCCTACAATGAGCAGTTCTTC. Amino acids: CSGTSGVPSYNEQFF.

This rearrangement joins TRBV7-9 to TRBJ1-2; 9 bases agree with TRBD1. J was trimmed by 6 bases and V by 5 bases; bases with no gene match: 4. The CDR3 is 13 residues long. Germline-derived CDR1 and CDR2 are SEHNR and FQNEAQ (reference sequence). In DNA form, the CDR3 reads TGTGCCAGCAGCGGGACAGGGTTTAATGGCTACACCTTC. Its protein is CASSGTGFNGYTF.

V usage is TRBV19 and J usage is TRBJ1-1; the match to TRBD1 covers 7 bases. Germline assignment: CDR1 LNHDA and CDR2 SQIVND (reference sequence). The CDR3 spans 13 residues. V shed 10 bases, J shed 4 bases, and the junction held 9 bases outside the gene matches. CDR3 residues: CATKTGWVTEAFF. CDR3 DNA sequence: TGTGCCACCAAGACAGGGTGGGTCACTGAAGCTTTCTTT.

The J gene is TRBJ2-7, the V gene TRBV28; the D gene is possibly TRBD1 (6 bases). Germline CDR1 and CDR2: MDHEN and SYDVKM. The CDR3 totals 14 residues. Deletions cut 6 bases from V and 4 bases from J, with 16 bases between. DNA of the CDR3: TGTGCCAGCAGCCCTCGGACAGTATTTTACGAGCAGTACGTC. Translated: CASSPRTVFYEQYV.

V gene TRBV7-2 combines with J gene TRBJ2-6; D is possibly TRBD2 (5 bases). The CDR3 covers 15 residues. Germline CDR1 reads SGHTA; CDR2 reads FQGNSA. Trimming left V 1 base short and J 2 bases short, with 6 bases between. The DNA of the CDR3 is TGTGCCAGCAGCTTAGAACTAGCTGGGGCCAACGTCCTGACTTTC. This encodes CASSLELAGANVLTF.

This clone was observed a handful of times. The CDR3: CASSPGFEQFF. The CDR3 DNA is TGTGCCAGCAGCCCAGGGTTTGAGCAGTTCTTC. The V call is TRBV7-2, the J call TRBJ2-1, with D possibly being TRBD1 (5 bases). Germline CDR1 is SGHTA and CDR2 is FQGNSA. Trimming removed 5 bases at V and 9 bases at J, with 8 bases between. This CDR3 contains 11 residues.

CDR3 coding DNA: TGTGCCACCTCGTACGGGTATACTAATGAAAAACTGTTTTTT. This gives the protein CATSYGYTNEKLFF. The chain carries TRBV19 and TRBJ1-4; D not certain. CDR1 and CDR2 from the germline V gene are LNHDA and SQIVND (reference sequence). The CDR3 totals 14 residues. V was trimmed by 10 bases and J by 2 bases, leaving 14 bases between them.

The rearrangement joins TRBV5-1 to TRBJ2-6; TRBD1 agrees at 7 bases. J lost 1 base, V lost 4 bases, and 8 bases had no gene match. This CDR3 region has 17 residues. Germline V gives CDR1 SGHRS, CDR2 YFSETQ. As DNA, the CDR3 is TGCGCCAGCAGCCCCGCTACAGGGGAATCTGGGGCCAACGTCCTGACTTTC. Protein sequence: CASSPATGESGANVLTF.